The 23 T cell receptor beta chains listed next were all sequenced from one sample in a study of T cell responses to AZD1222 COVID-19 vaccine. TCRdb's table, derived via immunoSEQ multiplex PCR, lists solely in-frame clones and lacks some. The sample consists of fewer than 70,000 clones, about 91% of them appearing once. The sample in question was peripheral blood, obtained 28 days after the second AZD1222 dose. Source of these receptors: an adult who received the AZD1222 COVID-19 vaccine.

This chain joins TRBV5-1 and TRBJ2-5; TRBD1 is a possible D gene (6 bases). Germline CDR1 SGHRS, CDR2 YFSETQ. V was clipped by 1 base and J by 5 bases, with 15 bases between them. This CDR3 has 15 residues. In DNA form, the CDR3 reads TGCGCCAGCAGCTTGCTACAGGGACCCAGGGAGACCCAGTACTTC. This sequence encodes CASSLLQGPRETQYF.

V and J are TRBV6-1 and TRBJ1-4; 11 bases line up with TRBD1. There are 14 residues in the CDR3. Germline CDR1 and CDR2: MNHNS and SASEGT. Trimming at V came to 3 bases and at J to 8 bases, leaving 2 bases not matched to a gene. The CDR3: CASSEGQGGEKLFF. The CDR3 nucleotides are TGTGCCAGCAGTGAGGGACAGGGGGGGGAAAAACTGTTTTTT.

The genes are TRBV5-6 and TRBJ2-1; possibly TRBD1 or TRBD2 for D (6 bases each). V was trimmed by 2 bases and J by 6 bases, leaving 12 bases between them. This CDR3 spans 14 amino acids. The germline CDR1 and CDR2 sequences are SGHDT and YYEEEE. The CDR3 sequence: CASSFGGPVNEQFF. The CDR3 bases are TGTGCCAGCAGCTTTGGGGGGCCGGTCAATGAGCAGTTCTTC.

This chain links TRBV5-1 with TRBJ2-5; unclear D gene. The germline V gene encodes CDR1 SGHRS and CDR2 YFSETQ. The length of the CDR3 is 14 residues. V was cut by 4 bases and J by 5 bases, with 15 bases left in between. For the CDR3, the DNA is TGCGCCAGCAGCCTTGACCCAGGAAAGGAGACCCAGTACTTC. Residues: CASSLDPGKETQYF.

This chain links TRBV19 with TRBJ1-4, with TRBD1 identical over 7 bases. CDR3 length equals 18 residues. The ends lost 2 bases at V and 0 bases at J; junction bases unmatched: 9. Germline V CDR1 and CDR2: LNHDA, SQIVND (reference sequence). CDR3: CASSINRQGLSTNEKLFF. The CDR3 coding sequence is TGTGCCAGTAGTATAAATAGACAGGGCTTATCAACTAATGAAAAACTGTTTTTT.

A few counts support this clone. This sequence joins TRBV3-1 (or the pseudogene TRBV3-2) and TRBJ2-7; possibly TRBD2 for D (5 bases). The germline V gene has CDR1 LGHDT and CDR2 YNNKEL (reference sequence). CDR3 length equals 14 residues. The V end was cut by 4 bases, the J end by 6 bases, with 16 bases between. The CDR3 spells CASSPVLGRGEQYF. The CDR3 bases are TGTGCCAGCAGCCCCGTACTTGGACGGGGCGAGCAGTACTTC.

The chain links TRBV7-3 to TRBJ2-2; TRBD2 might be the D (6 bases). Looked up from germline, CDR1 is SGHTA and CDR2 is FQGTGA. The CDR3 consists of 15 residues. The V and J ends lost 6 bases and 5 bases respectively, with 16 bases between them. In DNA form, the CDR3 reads TGTGCCAGCAGTTCCCCCTCAGGGAGGACCGGGGAGCTGTTTTTT. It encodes CASSSPSGRTGELFF.

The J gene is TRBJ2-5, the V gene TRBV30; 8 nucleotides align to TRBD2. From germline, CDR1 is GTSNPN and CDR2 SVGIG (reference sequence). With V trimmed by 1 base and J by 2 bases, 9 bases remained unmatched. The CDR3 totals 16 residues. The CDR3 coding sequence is TGTGCCTGGAGTGGAGTGGTAGCGGGGAAACAAGAGACCCAGTACTTC. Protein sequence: CAWSGVVAGKQETQYF.

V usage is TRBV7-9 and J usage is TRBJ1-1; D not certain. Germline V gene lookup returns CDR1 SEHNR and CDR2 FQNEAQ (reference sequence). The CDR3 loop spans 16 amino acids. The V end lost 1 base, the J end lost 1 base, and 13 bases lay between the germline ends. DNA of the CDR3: TGTGCCAGCAGCTTAGAAGGCAGCGGGGAGAACACTGAAGCTTTCTTT. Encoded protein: CASSLEGSGENTEAFF.

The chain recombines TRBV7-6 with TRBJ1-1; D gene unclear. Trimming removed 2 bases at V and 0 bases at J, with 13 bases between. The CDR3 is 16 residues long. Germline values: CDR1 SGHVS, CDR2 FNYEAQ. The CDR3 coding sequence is TGTGCCAGCAGCTTATCGACGAACCTAATGAACACTGAAGCTTTCTTT. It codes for CASSLSTNLMNTEAFF. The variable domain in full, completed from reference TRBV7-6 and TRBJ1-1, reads GAGVSQSPRYKVTKRGQDVALRCDPISGHVSLYWYRQALGQGPEFLTYFNYEAQQDKSGLPNDRFSAERPEGSISTLTIQRTEQRDSAMYRCASSLSTNLMNTEAFFGQGTRLTVV.

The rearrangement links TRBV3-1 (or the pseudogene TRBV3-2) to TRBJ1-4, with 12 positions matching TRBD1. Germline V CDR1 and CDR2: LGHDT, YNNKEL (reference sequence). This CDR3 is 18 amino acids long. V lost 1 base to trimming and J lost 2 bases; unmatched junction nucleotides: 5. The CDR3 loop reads CASSQAGDRGPTNEKLFF. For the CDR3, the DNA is TGTGCCAGCAGCCAAGCCGGGGACAGGGGGCCGACTAATGAAAAACTGTTTTTT.

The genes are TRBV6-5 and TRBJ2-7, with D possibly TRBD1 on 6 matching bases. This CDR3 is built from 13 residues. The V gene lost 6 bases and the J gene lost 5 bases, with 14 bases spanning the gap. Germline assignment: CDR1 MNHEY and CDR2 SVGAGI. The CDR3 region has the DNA TGTGCCAGCAGGCCTCAGGGGTCCCACGAGCAGTACTTC. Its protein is CASRPQGSHEQYF.

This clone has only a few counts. CDR3: CASSYSMRTGVETQYF. The CDR3 DNA reads TGTGCCAGCAGTTACTCGATGCGGACAGGGGTGGAGACCCAGTACTTC. The rearrangement uses TRBV6-5 and TRBJ2-5, with TRBD1 matching 9 bases. From germline, CDR1 is MNHEY and CDR2 SVGAGI. With V trimmed by 0 bases and J by 5 bases, 7 bases remained unmatched. The CDR3 extends over 16 amino acids.

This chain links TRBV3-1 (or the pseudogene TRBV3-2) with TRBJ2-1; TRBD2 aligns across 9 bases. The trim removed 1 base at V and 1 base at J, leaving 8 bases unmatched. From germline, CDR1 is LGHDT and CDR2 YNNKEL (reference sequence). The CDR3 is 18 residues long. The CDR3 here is CASSQGAGGPSSYNEQFF. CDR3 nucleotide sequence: TGTGCCAGCAGCCAAGGAGCGGGGGGACCCTCTTCCTACAATGAGCAGTTCTTC.

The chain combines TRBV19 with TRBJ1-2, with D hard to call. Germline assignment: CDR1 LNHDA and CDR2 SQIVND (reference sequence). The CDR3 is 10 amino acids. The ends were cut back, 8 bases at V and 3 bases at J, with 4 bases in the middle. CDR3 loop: CASGDYGYTF. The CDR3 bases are TGTGCCAGTGGGGACTATGGCTACACCTTC.

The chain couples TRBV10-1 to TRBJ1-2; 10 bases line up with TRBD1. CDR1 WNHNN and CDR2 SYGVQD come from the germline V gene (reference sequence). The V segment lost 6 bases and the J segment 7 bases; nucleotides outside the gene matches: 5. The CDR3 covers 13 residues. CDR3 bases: TGCGCCAGCAGCCCGGGACAGGGGTCTGGCTACACCTTC. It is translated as CASSPGQGSGYTF.

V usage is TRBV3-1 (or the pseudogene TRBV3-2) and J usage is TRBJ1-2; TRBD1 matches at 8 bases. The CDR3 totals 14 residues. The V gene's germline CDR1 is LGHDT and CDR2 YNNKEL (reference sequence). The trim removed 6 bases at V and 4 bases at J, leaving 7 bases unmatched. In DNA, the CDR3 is TGTGCCAGCAGTGGGGACAGGAGAAGCTATGGCTACACCTTC. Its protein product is CASSGDRRSYGYTF.

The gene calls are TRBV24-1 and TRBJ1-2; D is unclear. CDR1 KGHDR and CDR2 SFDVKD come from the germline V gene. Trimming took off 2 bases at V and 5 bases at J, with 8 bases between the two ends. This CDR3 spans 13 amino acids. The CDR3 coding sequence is TGTGCCACCAGTGATTCCGACCGATATGGCTACACCTTC. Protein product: CATSDSDRYGYTF.

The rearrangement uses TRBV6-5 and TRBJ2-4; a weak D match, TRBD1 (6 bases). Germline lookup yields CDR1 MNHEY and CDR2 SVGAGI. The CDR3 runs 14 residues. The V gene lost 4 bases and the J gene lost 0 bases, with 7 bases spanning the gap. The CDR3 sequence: CASSSQGAKNIQYF. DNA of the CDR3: TGTGCCAGCAGTTCACAGGGAGCCAAAAACATTCAGTACTTC.

The CDR3 nucleotides read TGTGCCAGCAGCCAAGGAGACGGGGGCGGGCATTCACCCCTCCACTTT. Translating gives CASSQGDGGGHSPLHF. The chain links TRBV3-1 (or the pseudogene TRBV3-2) to TRBJ1-6; tentative D call: TRBD1 (6 bases). The CDR3 spans 16 residues. The V and J ends lost 1 base and 8 bases respectively, with 15 bases between them. Germline V gene lookup returns CDR1 LGHDT and CDR2 YNNKEL (reference sequence).

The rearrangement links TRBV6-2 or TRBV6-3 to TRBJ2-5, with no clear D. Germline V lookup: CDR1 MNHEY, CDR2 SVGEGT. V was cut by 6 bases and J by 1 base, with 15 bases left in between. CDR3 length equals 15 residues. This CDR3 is CASSPLPGIQETQYF. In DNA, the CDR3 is TGTGCCAGCAGCCCATTGCCTGGGATCCAAGAGACCCAGTACTTC.

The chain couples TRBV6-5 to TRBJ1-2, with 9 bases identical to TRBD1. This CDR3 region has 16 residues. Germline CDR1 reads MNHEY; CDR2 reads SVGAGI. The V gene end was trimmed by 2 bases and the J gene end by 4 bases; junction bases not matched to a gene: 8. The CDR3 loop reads CASSYGPGQGGYGYTF. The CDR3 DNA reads TGTGCCAGCAGTTACGGACCGGGACAGGGTGGCTATGGCTACACCTTC.

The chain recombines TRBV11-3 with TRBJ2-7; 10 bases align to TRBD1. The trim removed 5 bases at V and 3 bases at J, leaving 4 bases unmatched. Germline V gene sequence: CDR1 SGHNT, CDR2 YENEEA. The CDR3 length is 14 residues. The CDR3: CASSRGTGVYEQYF. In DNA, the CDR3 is TGTGCCAGCAGCCGAGGGACAGGGGTCTACGAGCAGTACTTC.